The next 12 T cell receptor beta chains were all read from a single sample in a study of CD8+ T cells in alopecia areata. TCR sequencing used cDNA made by reverse transcription of extracted RNA. The data were produced by immunoSEQ multiplex PCR, yet TCRdb's version contains in-frame clones alone and is incomplete. Of 95,000 to 150,000 clones in the sample, about 50% were seen once. As for treatment: oral pan-JAK inhibitor, 5-10 mg twice daily. This specimen was CD4+ T cells sorted from blood, taken at week 4, from a patient treated with tofacitinib. All receptors derive from a human donor with alopecia areata.

The rearrangement links TRBV9 to TRBJ2-3, with 7 bases that match TRBD2. The junction had 8 bases not matched to a gene; V was cut back by 0 bases and J by 4 bases. CDR3 length: 16 amino acids. CDR1 is SGDLS, CDR2 YYNGEE, per germline. The CDR3 sequence: CASSVEVAGAADTQYF. The CDR3 DNA sequence: TGTGCCAGCAGCGTAGAAGTAGCGGGCGCGGCAGATACGCAGTATTTT.

V usage is TRBV5-1 and J usage is TRBJ2-1; D is ambiguous. The V end lost 1 base, the J end lost 2 bases, and 10 bases lay between the germline ends. CDR1 is SGHRS, CDR2 YFSETQ, per germline. This CDR3 comprises 15 residues. DNA of the CDR3: TGCGCCAGCAGCTTGTGGGCGGTCGCCTACAATGAGCAGTTCTTC. The encoded protein is CASSLWAVAYNEQFF.

In its sample, this clone was seen a few times. This sequence joins TRBV29-1 and TRBJ2-7, with 8 bases aligning to TRBD2. This CDR3 has 13 amino acids. CDR1 SQVTM and CDR2 ANQGSEA come from the germline V gene. V shed 2 bases, J shed 3 bases, and the junction held 3 bases outside the gene matches. The CDR3 DNA follows: TGCAGCGTTGAACGGAGCGGGAGCTACGAGCAGTACTTC. This translates into CSVERSGSYEQYF.

V is TRBV30 and J is TRBJ2-3; the D is unclear. CDR3 size: 15 residues. Trimming cost V 3 bases and J 8 bases, with 21 bases left between them. CDR1 is GTSNPN, CDR2 SVGIG, per germline (reference sequence). The CDR3 sequence is CAWRDQRRSIGTQYF. Written as DNA, the CDR3 is TGTGCCTGGAGAGACCAGAGACGGAGTATTGGTACGCAGTATTTT.

The J gene is TRBJ2-7, the V gene TRBV19; TRBD1 is a possible D gene (5 bases). There are 14 residues in the CDR3. Germline CDR1 LNHDA, CDR2 SQIVND (reference sequence). V lost 5 bases, J lost 2 bases, and 13 bases lay in between. The CDR3 sequence is CASSSPGQTYEQYF. In DNA form, the CDR3 reads TGTGCCAGTAGTTCTCCAGGGCAAACCTACGAGCAGTACTTC.

J is TRBJ1-2 and V is TRBV7-2; 9 positions agree with TRBD1. Per the germline V gene, CDR1 is SGHTA and CDR2 is FQGNSA. This CDR3 has 18 amino acids. V lost 5 bases and J lost 2; bases outside the gene matches: 15. In DNA form, the CDR3 reads TGTGCCAGCAGCCCCGGACAGGGGAAAAGGCAAGGGAACTATGGCTACACCTTC. It yields the protein CASSPGQGKRQGNYGYTF.

As for this clone: The same CDR3 arises from other DNA sequences in this sample as well. This rearrangement joins TRBV5-1 to TRBJ2-3; tentatively, D is TRBD1 (6 bases). Trimming shortened V by 0 bases and J by 1 base, and 6 bases separated the two germline ends. Germline-derived CDR1 and CDR2 are SGHRS and YFSETQ. The CDR3 spans 14 residues. CDR3 DNA sequence: TGCGCCAGCAGCTTGGACAGGGGCACAGATACGCAGTATTTT. Translated, it gives CASSLDRGTDTQYF.

The gene calls are TRBV11-2 and TRBJ1-1, with unresolved D. Germline CDR1 and CDR2: SGHAT and FQNNGV. The CDR3 totals 12 residues. With 3 bases removed from V and 1 base from J, the gap between germline ends came to 3 bases. CDR3 amino acids: CASSFQNTEAFF. CDR3 sequence (DNA): TGTGCCAGCAGCTTCCAGAACACTGAAGCTTTCTTT.

The chain's CDR3 is CASSPRGITPNYGYTF. CDR3 DNA sequence: TGTGCCAGTAGTCCCAGGGGAATTACTCCTAACTATGGCTACACCTTC. This chain connects TRBV19 to TRBJ1-2, with D possibly matching TRBD1 (6 bases). The length of the CDR3 is 16 residues. Germline lookup yields CDR1 LNHDA and CDR2 SQIVND (reference sequence). V lost 5 bases and J 0 bases, leaving 16 bases between the germline ends. Full variable domain (remainder filled in from reference TRBV19 and TRBJ1-2): DGGITQSPKYLFRKEGQNVTLSCEQNLNHDAMYWYRQDPGQGLRLIYYSQIVNDFQKGDIAEGYSVSREKKESFPLTVTSAQKNPTAFYLCASSPRGITPNYGYTFGSGTRLTVV.

This clone has just a few counts. This chain connects TRBV5-4 to TRBJ1-1; D ambiguous. This CDR3 is 14 amino acids long. From germline, CDR1 is SGHNT and CDR2 YYREEE (reference sequence). Trimming removed 5 bases at V and 0 bases at J, with 11 bases between. Here the CDR3 DNA reads TGTGCCAGCAGACAAGAACAGCTGAACACTGAAGCTTTCTTT. It specifies CASRQEQLNTEAFF.

The rearrangement uses TRBV30 and TRBJ1-4; D uncertain. The CDR3 contains 13 residues. In germline, CDR1 is GTSNPN, CDR2 SVGIG (reference sequence). Trimming shortened V by 5 bases and J by 4 bases, and 11 bases separated the two germline ends. CDR3 sequence reads: CAWGGISNEKLFF. The CDR3 nucleotides read TGTGCCTGGGGAGGCATTAGTAATGAAAAACTGTTTTTT.

The CDR3 DNA sequence: TGTGCCAGCAGAGCAGTATACGGGAACCTTAGGAATCAGCCCCAGCATTTT. It is translated as CASRAVYGNLRNQPQHF. J is TRBJ1-5 and V is TRBV27; the D is unclear. V lost 6 bases to trimming and J lost 4 bases, with 22 bases between them. The CDR3 extends over 17 amino acids. The germline V gene has CDR1 MNHEY and CDR2 SMNVEV (reference sequence).